This TCR beta chain was recovered during a study of T-cell reconstitution after alpha-beta-depleted transplantation in children. The study, taken as a whole, reports: As was reported, about two months after transplant, alpha-beta T cells came from several hundred expanded graft clones. When one year had passed after transplant, most T-cell counts and diversity came from newly produced T cells. The high TCRbeta diversity at day 60 in some patients came from surviving recipient T cells and thymic progenitors.

Preparation of the TCRbeta library used unique molecular identifiers. TCRdb analysed the PCR reads with MiXCR anew, one entry per CDR3 protein. The sample shows about 200,000 distinct CDR3 sequences, about 8.2% of them seen only once. The table lists this clonotype with a few counts. Its cognate antigen is unknown. The CDR3 is 14 amino acids. V lost 3 bases, J lost 2 bases, and 11 bases lay in between. Germline lookup yields CDR1 SEHNR and CDR2 FQNEAQ (reference sequence). Sequenced here: PBMCs, mostly from graft donor cells, sampled 360 days after TCRalphabeta/CD19-depleted stem cell transplant. The chain combines TRBV7-9 with TRBJ2-7; D perhaps matches TRBD1 (5 bases). This TCR was recovered from a male patient under 10 years old who had a stem cell transplant for acute myeloid leukemia, so the T cells may come from the graft donor. CDR3: CASSFLGATYEQYF. In DNA, the CDR3 is TGTGCCAGCAGCTTTTTAGGGGCCACCTACGAGCAGTACTTC.